The rows below give T cell receptor beta chains drawn from one sample of a study of graft-versus-host responses after intestinal transplantation. Clones were read by immunoSEQ multiplex PCR, and TCRdb kept only the in-frame ones, dropping some. The sample contains approximately 9,000 clones, 30% of which appear only once. The input for sequencing was alloreactive CD4+ T cells from a mixed lymphocyte reaction culture, taken before intestinal transplant. The receptor set was obtained from a human patient who received an intestinal transplant. The CDR3 runs from the conserved cysteine through the conserved F or W. A D gene is named only where the DNA matches it firmly. Rows give clone size only sometimes, using once, few, many, or a class for an expanded clone.

.	TRBV6-5	.	TRBJ1-2	TGTGCCAGCAGTCACGGGGCGGTAGATGGCTACACCTTC	CASSHGAVDGYTF
.	TRBV11-3	.	TRBJ1-1	TGTGCCAGCAGCTTAGGGTCAGAAGTTTCGAACACTGAAGCTTTCTTT	CASSLGSEVSNTEAFF
.	TRBV27	.	TRBJ1-1	TGTGCCAGCAGTCCCTGGACCAGGGAAGCTTTCTTT	CASSPWTREAFF
.	TRBV18	TRBD2	TRBJ2-1	TGTGCCAGCTCACTCCGCGTTGGGACTAGCGGGAGCCATGAGCAGTTCTTC	CASSLRVGTSGSHEQFF
.	TRBV6-5	.	TRBJ1-1	TGTGCCAGCAGTTATACGAGGGGCCTTGCCACTGAAGCTTTCTTT	CASSYTRGLATEAFF
few	TRBV6-6	.	TRBJ2-7	TGTGCCAGCTCTGAATTTGAGGGAGCCCCCTACGAGCAGTACTTC	CASSEFEGAPYEQYF
.	TRBV19	.	TRBJ2-7	TGTGCCAGTAGTATTGGAAGCGACTCCTACGAGCAGTACTTC	CASSIGSDSYEQYF
.	TRBV6-5	TRBD1	TRBJ1-2	TGTGCCAGCAGTTGGGGACAGCCAAACTATGGCTACACCTTC	CASSWGQPNYGYTF
few	TRBV9	.	TRBJ2-3	TGTGCCAGCAGCGTAGAGGGGCTCAGCACAGATACGCAGTATTTT	CASSVEGLSTDTQYF
.	TRBV11-3	.	TRBJ1-1	TGTGCCAGCAGTTTTGGTAGGGAACGAGAGGAAGCTTTCTTT	CASSFGREREEAFF
.	TRBV18	.	TRBJ2-7	TGTGCCAGCTCACCGGTTTATCGTGGGGGCTACGAGCAGTACTTC	CASSPVYRGGYEQYF
.	TRBV6-6	.	TRBJ1-1	TGTGCCAGCAGCCTAACAAGGTCCACTGAAGCTTTCTTT	CASSLTRSTEAFF
few	TRBV6-9	TRBD2	TRBJ2-3	TGTGCCAGCAGTTACTCGCGCGGGAGGAGCACAGATACGCAGTATTTT	CASSYSRGRSTDTQYF
.	TRBV4-1	TRBD1	TRBJ1-2	TGCGCCAGCAGCCAAGTCACAGGGGATAATGGCTACACCTTC	CASSQVTGDNGYTF
medium-sized	TRBV27	.	TRBJ2-7	TGTGCCAGCAGTTTTATAGGGGGGGCCTACGAGCAGTACTTC	CASSFIGGAYEQYF
.	TRBV11-3	TRBD2	TRBJ2-1	TGTGCCAGCAGCTTCGGGGGGGAAGCCTACAATGAGCAGTTCTTC	CASSFGGEAYNEQFF
.	TRBV19	.	TRBJ2-1	TGTGCCAGCCGGGGGCCTAGCGTGTGGGTCGATGAGCAGTTCTTC	CASRGPSVWVDEQFF
medium-sized	TRBV12-5	.	TRBJ1-1	TGTGCTAGTGGTTTGTCTCGGGGGACTGAAGCTTTCTTT	CASGLSRGTEAFF
.	TRBV27	.	TRBJ2-7	TGTGCCAGCAGTCTCCGGGGCTGGGGGACCTACGAGCAGTACTTC	CASSLRGWGTYEQYF
few	TRBV28	.	TRBJ1-2	TGTGCCAGCAGTCCGACGGGACGCCCCTATGGCTACACCTTC	CASSPTGRPYGYTF
.	TRBV9	TRBD2	TRBJ2-1	TGTGCCAGCAGCGAGGCTAGCGGGAGGTTAAATGAGCAGTTCTTC	CASSEASGRLNEQFF
few	TRBV15	.	TRBJ1-5	TGTGCCACCAGCAGTCTCAATCAGCCCCAGCATTTT	CATSSLNQPQHF
.	TRBV6-5	TRBD2	TRBJ2-7	TGTGCCAGCAGTCACCGGGGGGTCTACGAGCAGTACTTC	CASSHRGVYEQYF
few	TRBV19	.	TRBJ1-5	TGTGCCAGTAGTATAGCGGAGTATAGCAATCAGCCCCAGCATTTT	CASSIAEYSNQPQHF
few	TRBV7-9	.	TRBJ2-5	TGTGCCAGCAGACCAGGATTAAAAGAGACCCAGTACTTC	CASRPGLKETQYF
.	TRBV6-5	.	TRBJ2-7	TGTGCCAGCAGCCCCACCATAGGAGGCGAGCAGTACTTC	CASSPTIGGEQYF
.	TRBV19	.	TRBJ1-1	TGTGCCAGTAGTATCCAGACCATGACTGAAGCTTTCTTT	CASSIQTMTEAFF
.	TRBV6-1	TRBD2	TRBJ2-3	TGTGCCAGCAGTCCGATAGCGGGAGTGGAAGATACGCAGTATTTT	CASSPIAGVEDTQYF
.	TRBV11-2	.	TRBJ2-1	TGTGCCAGCACGGGGGAGTATCTCTACAATGAGCAGTTCTTC	CASTGEYLYNEQFF
medium-sized	TRBV6-6	TRBD1	TRBJ1-3	TGTGCCAGCAGTCAAGGGGGCACTGGAAACACCATATATTTT	CASSQGGTGNTIYF
.	TRBV30	.	TRBJ1-1	TGTGCCTGGAGTGTATGGGTGATGACTGAAGCTTTCTTT	CAWSVWVMTEAFF
few	TRBV5-6	TRBD2	TRBJ2-7	TGTGCCAGCAGCTTCGGGGGGGACTACGAGCAGTACTTC	CASSFGGDYEQYF
.	TRBV6-1	.	TRBJ1-5	TGTGCCAGCAGTGAACAGGTGAGGCAGCCCCAGCATTTT	CASSEQVRQPQHF
.	TRBV27	.	TRBJ2-5	TGTGCCAGCAGTTGGGGGACGGAAGAGACCCAGTACTTC	CASSWGTEETQYF
few	TRBV27	TRBD2	TRBJ2-3	TGTGCCAGCAGTTTATCGATTCTTAGCCGGGAGCGGGGAGATACGCAGTATTTT	CASSLSILSRERGDTQYF
few	TRBV6-5	.	TRBJ2-7	TGTGCCAGCAGTCCCTCGAGCCGGTCTTTCTACGAGCAGTACTTC	CASSPSSRSFYEQYF
.	TRBV25-1	.	TRBJ2-2	TGTGCCAGCAGTGGTTTTGGGATAACCGGGGAGCTGTTTTTT	CASSGFGITGELFF
.	TRBV7-9	TRBD2	TRBJ2-7	TGTGCCAGCAGCTCGGGACTAACATCCTACGAGCAGTACTTC	CASSSGLTSYEQYF
medium-sized	TRBV5-1	TRBD2	TRBJ2-1	TGCGCCAGCAGCGGAGGGACTAGCGGGTACAATGAGCAGTTCTTC	CASSGGTSGYNEQFF
few	TRBV7-6	.	TRBJ2-7	TGTGCCAGCAGCTTAGCGGAGCCCTACGAGCAGTACTTC	CASSLAEPYEQYF
few	TRBV6-5	TRBD1	TRBJ2-2	TGTGCCAGCAGTTATGCGGGACAGGGACCCACCGGGGAGCTGTTTTTT	CASSYAGQGPTGELFF
medium-sized	TRBV10-1	.	TRBJ2-2	TGCGCCAGCAGTGAGTCGATATCACCGACCGGGGAGCTGTTTTTT	CASSESISPTGELFF
few	TRBV5-4	.	TRBJ2-2	TGTGCCAGCAGCGGCAACATGCGGGATTTAACCGGGGAGCTGTTTTTT	CASSGNMRDLTGELFF
few	TRBV27	.	TRBJ1-1	TGTGCCAGCAGTTTGAATCCGGCGAACACTGAAGCTTTCTTT	CASSLNPANTEAFF
few	TRBV6-5	.	TRBJ2-7	TGTGCCAGCAGTTACTCGGCTGACGGCCTCTCCTACGAGCAGTACTTC	CASSYSADGLSYEQYF
medium-sized	TRBV6-6	TRBD1	TRBJ2-7	TGTGCCAGCAGTACCGGACAGGGACGACCCTACGAGCAGTACTTC	CASSTGQGRPYEQYF
.	TRBV11-2	.	TRBJ1-2	TGTGCCAGCAGCCCGCTCGCCCGGGGTAACTATGGCTACACCTTC	CASSPLARGNYGYTF
medium-sized	TRBV6-4	.	TRBJ1-1	TGTGCCAGCAGGGAGGGGACCGGGACCGCAACAGAAGCTTTCTTT	CASREGTGTATEAFF
medium-sized	TRBV7-8	.	TRBJ2-1	TGTGCCAGCAGCTTTGGGGGGTTCAGTGAGCAGTTCTTC	CASSFGGFSEQFF
few	TRBV2	.	TRBJ2-1	TGTGCCAGCAGTCCAAGACCGTCGAGCTCCTACAATGAGCAGTTCTTC	CASSPRPSSSYNEQFF
medium-sized	TRBV6-5	TRBD2	TRBJ2-7	TGTGCCAGCAGTTACGGGGCTAGCGGGGAGCAGTACTTC	CASSYGASGEQYF
medium-sized	TRBV4-2	.	TRBJ2-2	TGTGCCAGCAGCCAGACTCCGTACACCGGGGAGCTGTTTTTT	CASSQTPYTGELFF
few	TRBV15	.	TRBJ2-1	TGTGCCACCAGCAGAGGGGTGGGCAGGGAGATTCGGGATGAGCAGTTCTTC	CATSRGVGREIRDEQFF
.	TRBV6-5	.	TRBJ2-1	TGTGCCAGCAGTCTCTGGGGTTCCTACAATGAGCAGTTCTTC	CASSLWGSYNEQFF